Following are 21 T cell receptor beta chains from one sample sequenced in a study of blood T cell repertoires in COVID-19. Clones were sequenced by immunoSEQ multiplex PCR, and TCRdb holds only the in-frame ones, with some missing. The sample contains tens of thousands of clones, around 85% of which appear only once. Sequenced sample: peripheral blood. All receptors derive from a woman between 55 and 75 years old with acute or convalescent COVID-19.

The V call is TRBV29-1, the J call TRBJ2-5, with 7 bases that match TRBD1. Trimming at V came to 7 bases and at J to 7 bases, leaving 15 bases not matched to a gene. Germline CDR1 and CDR2: SQVTM and ANQGSEA. The CDR3 contains 14 residues. This chain's CDR3 is CSAGTVERFWTQYF. The CDR3 DNA is TGCAGCGCCGGGACAGTGGAAAGGTTTTGGACCCAGTACTTC.

This chain links TRBV7-9 with TRBJ1-2; TRBD1 agrees at 7 bases. The CDR3 is 13 amino acids. Germline CDR1 and CDR2: SEHNR and FQNEAQ (reference sequence). Trimming took 7 bases from V and 7 from J; bases not matched to a gene: 9. The CDR3 nucleotides read TGTGCCAGCACCCGACAGGGAGCGGGTGGCTACACCTTC. Encoded protein: CASTRQGAGGYTF.

The chain combines TRBV5-1 with TRBJ2-3; 9 bases fit TRBD2. The CDR3 totals 16 residues. CDR1 and CDR2 (germline): SGHRS, YFSETQ. The V gene end was trimmed by 2 bases and the J gene end by 2 bases; junction bases not matched to a gene: 6. CDR3 sequence reads: CASSFSGGHSTDTQYF. CDR3 sequence (DNA): TGCGCCAGCAGCTTCAGCGGGGGGCATTCCACAGATACGCAGTATTTT.

This clone was counted only a few times. V gene TRBV29-1 combines with J gene TRBJ1-2; D is perhaps TRBD1 (6 bases). Trimming shortened V by 3 bases and J by 2 bases, and 10 bases separated the two germline ends. The CDR3 extends over 13 amino acids. Germline V gene sequence: CDR1 SQVTM, CDR2 ANQGSEA. CDR3 bases: TGCAGCGTTGAGGGACACGCCAACTATGGCTACACCTTC. It specifies CSVEGHANYGYTF.

This rearrangement joins TRBV10-3 to TRBJ1-6; 7 positions agree with TRBD1. Looked up from germline, CDR1 is ENHRY and CDR2 is SYGVKD. Trimming removed 5 bases from V and 8 bases from J; junction bases left unmatched: 6. The CDR3 contains 14 residues. As DNA, the CDR3 is TGTGCCATCAGTCAGGACAGGCGCTATTCACCCCTCCACTTT. This codes for CAISQDRRYSPLHF.

The chain has TRBV2 and TRBJ1-1, with 8 bases aligning to TRBD1. This CDR3 has 14 residues. Looked up from germline, CDR1 is SNHLY and CDR2 is FYNNEI. V trimming: 7 bases; J trimming: 2 bases; junction bases outside the gene matches: 6. The CDR3 DNA reads as TGTGCCAGCACCCCGACAGGGGCCAACACTGAAGCTTTCTTT. It is translated as CASTPTGANTEAFF.

The CDR3 is CSVEFRGSHPGELFF. CDR3 in DNA: TGCAGCGTTGAATTCAGGGGTTCTCATCCCGGGGAGCTGTTTTTT. This rearrangement joins TRBV29-1 to TRBJ2-2, with TRBD1 as a possible D gene (6 bases). Germline loops: CDR1 SQVTM, CDR2 ANQGSEA. The CDR3 covers 15 residues. Trimming took off 2 bases at V and 6 bases at J, with 16 bases between the two ends.

This clone showed up just once. The chain is built from TRBV7-3 and TRBJ2-3; D may be TRBD2 (6 bases). This CDR3 has 16 residues. The V and J ends lost 4 bases and 2 bases respectively, with 16 bases between them. Germline CDR1 is SGHTA and CDR2 is FQGTGA. CDR3 region: CASSSAPGLITDTQYF. In DNA form, the CDR3 reads TGTGCCAGCAGCTCAGCCCCGGGACTGATCACAGATACGCAGTATTTT.

The V gene is TRBV11-2, the J gene TRBJ2-1; no firm D call. This CDR3 is 13 amino acids long. Trimming removed 5 bases at V and 6 bases at J, with 11 bases between. Germline-derived CDR1 and CDR2 are SGHAT and FQNNGV. The CDR3 nucleotides read TGTGCCAGCAGCCAGACAACCGGCAATGAGCAGTTCTTC. This codes for CASSQTTGNEQFF.

This rearrangement joins TRBV28 to TRBJ2-1; 11 nucleotides align to TRBD1. This CDR3 has 18 amino acids. The V gene end was trimmed by 5 bases and the J gene end by 0 bases; junction bases not matched to a gene: 9. Germline V gene lookup returns CDR1 MDHEN and CDR2 SYDVKM. In DNA form, the CDR3 reads TGTGCCAGCAGTGACCGTCCCGGGACAGGGGGCTCCTACAATGAGCAGTTCTTC. Its protein product is CASSDRPGTGGSYNEQFF.

The chain combines TRBV5-6 with TRBJ2-3, with 12 bases lining up with TRBD2. Per germline, CDR1 SGHDT and CDR2 YYEEEE. The CDR3 is 17 amino acids. V lost 2 bases, J lost 4 bases, and 8 bases stayed unmatched. CDR3 sequence (DNA): TGTGCCAGCAGCTTAATTGCACTAGCGGGAGGCGCAGATACGCAGTATTTT. The encoded protein is CASSLIALAGGADTQYF. The full variable domain, in which reference TRBV5-6 and TRBJ2-3 provide the parts outside the CDR3, is DAGVTQSPTHLIKTRGQQVTLRCSPKSGHDTVSWYQQALGQGPQFIFQYYEEEERQRGNFPDRFSGHQFPNYSSELNVNALLLGDSALYLCASSLIALAGGADTQYFGPGTRLTVL.

CDR3 nucleotide sequence: TGCGCCAGCAGCTTGAGGCGGGGGTCCGGGGAGCTGTTTTTT. Translating it yields CASSLRRGSGELFF. The chain has TRBV5-1 and TRBJ2-2; 7 positions match TRBD2. Germline assignment: CDR1 SGHRS and CDR2 YFSETQ. The ends lost 1 base at V and 6 bases at J; junction bases unmatched: 3. CDR3 length: 14 residues.

This CDR3 is CASSEGAGYGGYTF. CDR3 nucleotides: TGTGCCAGCAGTGAAGGGGCAGGGTACGGTGGCTACACCTTC. This chain uses TRBV25-1 with TRBJ1-2, with D perhaps TRBD1 (5 bases). Germline V gene lookup returns CDR1 MGHDK and CDR2 SYGVNS. Between the trimmed V and J ends, which lost 2 bases and 7 bases, there was a span of 14 bases. The CDR3 is 14 residues long.

This clone qualifies as medium-sized. V is TRBV3-1 (or the pseudogene TRBV3-2) and J is TRBJ2-2; 9 nucleotides align to TRBD2. V shed 4 bases, J shed 4 bases, and the junction held 4 bases outside the gene matches. Germline V lookup: CDR1 LGHDT, CDR2 YNNKEL (reference sequence). CDR3 length: 15 residues. The CDR3 bases are TGTGCCAGCAGCCTTTCTAGCGGGACCACCGGGGAGCTGTTTTTT. Its protein is CASSLSSGTTGELFF.

The chain employs TRBV3-1 (or the pseudogene TRBV3-2) and TRBJ1-1; a weak D match, TRBD1 (6 bases). V dropped 4 bases and J dropped 1 base, with 10 bases sitting between them. The length of the CDR3 is 14 residues. Germline V lookup: CDR1 LGHDT, CDR2 YNNKEL (reference sequence). The CDR3 region is CASSPGHRNTEAFF. In DNA form, the CDR3 reads TGTGCCAGCAGCCCGGGACATCGGAACACTGAAGCTTTCTTT.

This chain uses TRBV29-1 with TRBJ1-6, with D unclear. Germline-derived CDR1 and CDR2 are SQVTM and ANQGSEA. The CDR3 loop spans 13 amino acids. V lost 7 bases and J 6 bases, leaving 13 bases between the germline ends. CDR3 nucleotide sequence: TGCAGCGCTAAATTCCGTTCTAATTCACCCCTCCACTTT. Its translation is CSAKFRSNSPLHF.

The V call is TRBV6-5, the J call TRBJ2-5, with a weak D call TRBD1 (6 bases). V lost 7 bases to trimming and J lost 7 bases, with 13 bases between them. The germline CDR1 and CDR2 sequences are MNHEY and SVGAGI. The CDR3 is 12 residues long. For the CDR3, the DNA is TGTGCCAGCAAATCAGGGGCAGGGACCCAGTACTTC. Amino acid sequence: CASKSGAGTQYF.

This sequence joins TRBV6-1 and TRBJ1-1; TRBD1 matches at 7 bases. This CDR3 comprises 15 residues. V lost 2 bases to trimming and J lost 4 bases; unmatched junction nucleotides: 7. Germline V CDR1 and CDR2: MNHNS, SASEGT. CDR3 nucleotides: TGTGCCAGCAGTGAATTCAGGGACAGCTCCACTGAAGCTTTCTTT. It is translated as CASSEFRDSSTEAFF.

This clone was detected only once. The rearrangement uses TRBV28 and TRBJ2-1, with D unresolved. V was pared by 8 bases and J by 10 bases, with 12 bases between. This CDR3 has 11 amino acids. Looked up from germline, CDR1 is MDHEN and CDR2 is SYDVKM. This CDR3 is CASREHYEQFF. The CDR3 DNA reads as TGTGCCAGCCGTGAGCATTACGAGCAGTTCTTC.

The count of this clone is one. This sequence joins TRBV7-9 and TRBJ2-7; D may be TRBD1 (6 bases). Germline CDR1 reads SEHNR; CDR2 reads FQNEAQ (reference sequence). The CDR3 runs 13 residues. Trimming took off 3 bases at V and 3 bases at J, with 9 bases between the two ends. The CDR3 spells CASSFKGGYEQYF. In DNA, the CDR3 is TGTGCCAGCAGCTTTAAAGGGGGCTACGAGCAGTACTTC.

The chain has TRBV24-1 and TRBJ2-3; TRBD1 matches at 9 bases. This CDR3 comprises 16 residues. CDR1 and CDR2 (germline): KGHDR, SFDVKD. Trimming cost V 3 bases and J 2 bases; bases outside gene matches: 5. The CDR3 loop is CATSDPGTGNTDTQYF. CDR3 DNA: TGTGCCACCAGTGATCCCGGGACAGGGAACACAGATACGCAGTATTTT.